The T cell receptor beta chain described here comes from a study of T-cell memory formation after mild COVID-19 (TCRdb year 2021). At the level of the whole study: TCR sequence clusters from the two donors were found to be largely donor specific. The cohort was made up of two young adult volunteers, one female and one male, who were previously healthy. T-cell clones expanding and contracting after mild COVID-19 in a couple of donors were tracked by longitudinal TCRalpha and TCRbeta repertoire sequencing.

PBMCs were isolated by Ficoll-Paque density gradient centrifugation. This clonotype came up once. Its target antigen remains unknown. The input lacks base qualities; no much larger clone sits a single base away. A single read constitutes weak evidence. The full study reports these points: Clones that contracted from day 15 to 85 showed balanced CD4/CD8 phenotypes, whereas a second wave of clones that expanded from day 15 to 37 leaned towards CD4+. Contracting CD4+ clones were found mainly in CM and EM memory subsets, while CD8+ clones were enriched in EMRA. The study covered only a couple of mild cases, and larger cohorts including severe cases with pre-infection samples were considered necessary. The second-wave clones that peaked on day 37 were not confirmed to be SARS-CoV-2 specific. The detection of some responding clones in pre-infection memory suggests that pre-existing cross-reactive memory T cells joined the SARS-CoV-2 response.

Sequencing was performed on an Illumina NovaSeq 6000. TCRalpha and TCRbeta cDNA libraries were constructed by 5'RACE with constant-segment primers, with sample barcodes and unique molecular identifiers being introduced. Trizol reagent was used to extract RNA from every sample. Libraries were amplified in two PCR steps, with a second sample barcode and Illumina TruSeq adapters added in the second step. The libraries were sequenced on an Illumina NovaSeq using 2 x 150 bp paired-end reads. The original pipeline was this. Demultiplexing of reads and collapsing into UMI-guided consensus sequences were performed with migec v1.2.7. Using mixcr v2.1.11, UMI consensuses were aligned to TRA and TRB V and J templates and then assembled into clonotypes. Expanded or contracted clonotypes were those called significant by both edgeR and NoisET, with noise models trained on biological replicates. For edgeR calls, the cutoffs were a false discovery rate-adjusted p below 0.01 and a log2 fold-change threshold of 1. PCA with hierarchical clustering of max-normalized trajectories of the 1000 most abundant clonotypes was used as exploratory dynamics analysis. Separately sequenced CD4+ and CD8+ repertoires were used to assign the CD4 or CD8 phenotype of responding clones. TCRdb ran its own pipeline on the public reads, namely fastp trimming at Q25 and MiXCR clone calling, and kept in-frame beta chains. Each entry is one CDR3 protein sequence, shown with its most common DNA and genes. V and J calls and clone size were set by TCRdb, not the authors. The sample table records hundreds of thousands of distinct CDR3 sequences; about 20% of these occur just once. The ten largest clones represent around 13% of the sample.

The CDR3 numbers 16 residues from cysteine through phenylalanine. Only the CDR3 region is kept as DNA, spanning 48 bases read in frame from base 1. The germline V gene encodes CDR1 SGHRS and CDR2 YFSETQ. V lost 0 bases and J lost 0 bases, and the count of bases not matched to a germline gene is 4. The sequence is built from TRBV5-1 and TRBJ2-3; TRBD2 aligns with 7 central bases. The source material was PBMCs or a T cell subset sorted from them (not recorded which). The sequence was collected from an adult woman who had mild COVID-19 (a few samples of this study predate the infection). The sample titles of this study are shuffled in the database, so cell type and time point are left out; the donor was told from shared clones. CDR3 protein: CASSLGLRGSTDTQYF. The DNA is TGCGCCAGCAGCTTGGGATTGCGGGGGAGCACAGATACGCAGTATTTT. The reference TRBV5-1 and TRBJ2-3 proteins fill in what lies around the CDR3, so the full variable domain reads KAGVTQTPRYLIKTRGQQVTLSCSPISGHRSVSWYQQTPGQGLQFLFEYFSETQRNKGNFPGRFSGRQFSNSRSEMNVSTLELGDSALYLCASSLGLRGSTDTQYFGPGTRLTVL.